In this sample, the clone carrying this TCR beta chain turned up once. Its antigen is unidentified. The sample is drawn from a study of cytomegalovirus exposure and HLA in healthy donors. Study outcomes and limitations: CMV serostatus was the only immune exposure information that was available. As was reported, the HLA-A and HLA-B alleles of most subjects were accurately predicted from TCR beta sequences.

60 Vbeta and 13 Jbeta primers were used in PCR. Assay used: immunoSEQ multiplex PCR; TCRdb lists only in-frame clones, some missing. The sample records under 200,000 clones, around 84% being singletons. Germline trimming cut 5 bases from V and 6 bases from J; bases unmatched to any gene: 5. This CDR3 is built from 13 residues. Looked up from germline, CDR1 is SGHNT and CDR2 is YYREEE (reference sequence). V gene TRBV5-4 combines with J gene TRBJ2-1; 7 positions agree with TRBD2. This TCR came from a male donor in good health and CMV-seropositive. The sample comprised PBMCs. The CDR3 nucleotides read TGTGCCAGCAGGGCCGGGACTATCAATGAGCAGTTCTTC. Protein: CASRAGTINEQFF.